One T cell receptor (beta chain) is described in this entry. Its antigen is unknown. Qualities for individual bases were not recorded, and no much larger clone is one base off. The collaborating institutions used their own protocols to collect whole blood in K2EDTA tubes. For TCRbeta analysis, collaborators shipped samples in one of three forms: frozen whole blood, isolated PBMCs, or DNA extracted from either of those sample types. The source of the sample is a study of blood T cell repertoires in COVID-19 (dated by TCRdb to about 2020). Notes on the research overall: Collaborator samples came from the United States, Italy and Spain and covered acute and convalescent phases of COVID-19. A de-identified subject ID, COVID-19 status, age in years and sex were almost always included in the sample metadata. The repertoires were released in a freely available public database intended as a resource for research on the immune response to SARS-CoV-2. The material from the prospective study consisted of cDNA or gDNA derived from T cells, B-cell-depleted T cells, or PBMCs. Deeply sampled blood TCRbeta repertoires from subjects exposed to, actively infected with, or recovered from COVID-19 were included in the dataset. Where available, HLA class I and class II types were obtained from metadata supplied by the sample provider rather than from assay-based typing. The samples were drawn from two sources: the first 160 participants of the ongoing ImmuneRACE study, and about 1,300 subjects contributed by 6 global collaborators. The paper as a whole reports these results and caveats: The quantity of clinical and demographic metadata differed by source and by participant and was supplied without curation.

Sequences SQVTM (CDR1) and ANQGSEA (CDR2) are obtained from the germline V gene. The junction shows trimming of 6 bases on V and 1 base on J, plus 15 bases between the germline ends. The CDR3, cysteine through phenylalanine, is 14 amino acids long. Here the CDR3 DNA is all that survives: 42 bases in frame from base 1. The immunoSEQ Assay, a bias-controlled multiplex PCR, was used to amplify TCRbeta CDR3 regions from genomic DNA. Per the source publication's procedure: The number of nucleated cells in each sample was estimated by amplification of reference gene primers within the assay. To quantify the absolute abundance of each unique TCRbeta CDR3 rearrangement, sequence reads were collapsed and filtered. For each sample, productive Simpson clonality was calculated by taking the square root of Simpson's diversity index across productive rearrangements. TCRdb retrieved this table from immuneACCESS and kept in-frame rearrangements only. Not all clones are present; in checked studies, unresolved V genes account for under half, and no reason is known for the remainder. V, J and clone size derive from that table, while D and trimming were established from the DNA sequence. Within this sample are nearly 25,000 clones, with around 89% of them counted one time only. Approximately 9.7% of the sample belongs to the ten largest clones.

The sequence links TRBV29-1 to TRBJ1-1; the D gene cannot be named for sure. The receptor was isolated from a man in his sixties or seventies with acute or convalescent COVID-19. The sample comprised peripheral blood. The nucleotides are TGCAGCGTGCAGCTCCTACAGCCGAACACTGAAGCTTTCTTT. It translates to CSVQLLQPNTEAFF.